Listed below are T cell receptor beta chains from one sample, sequenced in a study of T cells in Graves' hyperthyroidism and ophthalmopathy. TCRdb ran MiXCR on the multiplex PCR reads and lists one entry per CDR3 protein. The top ten clones hold 11% to 15% of a sample with hundreds of thousands of distinct CDR3 sequences, around 15% of them seen once. The sequencing input was blood. All receptors come from a middle-aged woman with Graves' hyperthyroidism. CDR3s include the opening cysteine and the closing phenylalanine or tryptophan. D genes are given only for firm matches. Clone size, where shown, is once, few, many, or a class for clones that have expanded.

- TRBJ2-1 many TRBV28 TGTGCCGCGCGGGACCCAGGTGAGCAGTTCTTC CAARDPGEQFF
- TRBJ2-3 many TRBV11-2 TGTGCCAGCAGCCCCAGCGGAGCAGATACGCAGTATTTT CASSPSGADTQYF
TRBD1 TRBJ2-3 - TRBV4-1 TGCGCCAGCAGCCGAGTTGACAGGGGGTCTACAGATACGCAGTATTTT CASSRVDRGSTDTQYF
- TRBJ2-2 - TRBV5-8 TGTGCCAGCAGCCACCGGGACGACGCGAACACCGGGGAGCTGTTTTTT CASSHRDDANTGELFF
TRBD1 TRBJ1-4 few TRBV6-1 TGTGCCAGCAGGGGACAGGGGGTAACTAATGAAAAACTGTTTTTT CASRGQGVTNEKLFF
TRBD2 TRBJ2-1 many TRBV11-2 TGTGCCAGCAGCTTAGAAGGACTAGCGGACTCCTACAATGAGCAGTTCTTC CASSLEGLADSYNEQFF
- TRBJ2-7 many TRBV11-2 TGTGCCAGCAGCCGACAGACAGCCTACGAGCAGTACTTC CASSRQTAYEQYF
- TRBJ1-3 - TRBV7-2 TGTGCCAGCAGCTTAGAAGGGGCTAAATCTGGAAACACCATATATTTT CASSLEGAKSGNTIYF
TRBD1 TRBJ2-7 many TRBV2 TGTGCCAGCAGTGAGCGGACAGGGTCTTACGAGCAGTACTTC CASSERTGSYEQYF
TRBD1 TRBJ1-1 many TRBV18 TGTGCCAGCTCACCATATCGGACAGGGGATCGAGGGACTGAAGCTTTCTTT CASSPYRTGDRGTEAFF
- TRBJ1-5 many TRBV28 TGTGCCAGCAGTTTATGGGCCGGCGGCAATCAGCCCCAGCATTTT CASSLWAGGNQPQHF
TRBD1 TRBJ2-7 - TRBV30 TGTGCCTGGAGTCCCCGGTTGACAGGGGGGGGCGAGCAGTACTTC CAWSPRLTGGGEQYF
- TRBJ1-1 few TRBV3-1 TGTGCCAGCAGCTACGGACAGATGAACACTGAAGCTTTCTTT CASSYGQMNTEAFF
TRBD1 TRBJ1-2 once TRBV24-1 TGTGCCACCAGTGACCTAACAGGGGGCATCTCTGGCTACACCTTC CATSDLTGGISGYTF
- TRBJ2-7 many TRBV12-3/TRBV12-4 TGTGCCAGCAGCGCACCGGGACTGATCCTGTACGAGCAGTACTTC CASSAPGLILYEQYF
- TRBJ1-5 - TRBV19 TGTGCCAGTAGTCCTCTGGACCAAGGGAATCAGCCCCAGCATTTT CASSPLDQGNQPQHF
TRBD2 TRBJ2-1 many TRBV5-1 TGCGCCAGCAGCTTGGAGGCAGCGGGATACAATGAGCAGTTCTTC CASSLEAAGYNEQFF
TRBD1 TRBJ1-1 many TRBV6-1 TGTGCCAGCACCCCAGGGACAGCGAACACTGAAGCTTTCTTT CASTPGTANTEAFF
- TRBJ2-3 many TRBV5-1 TGCGCCAGCAGCCGAGGCGCGGCAGATACGCAGTATTTT CASSRGAADTQYF
- TRBJ2-7 many TRBV20-1 TGCAGTGCTAGAGACCTAGCGACCACCTTTTCCTACGAGCAGTACTTC CSARDLATTFSYEQYF
- TRBJ2-5 many TRBV7-6 TGTGCCAGCAGCTTAGCGTATGCACTCGCTGGGGAGACCCAGTACTTC CASSLAYALAGETQYF
TRBD1 TRBJ1-3 - TRBV20-1 TGCAGTGCTAGGACGGGACAGAACTCTGGAAACACCATATATTTT CSARTGQNSGNTIYF
- TRBJ2-5 many TRBV28 TGTGCCAGGGAAGTCAGGGAGCGTTCGACCCAAGAGACCCAGTACTTC CAREVRERSTQETQYF
- TRBJ1-2 many TRBV2 TGTGCCAGCAGTGAAACACCGGACTATGGCTACACCTTC CASSETPDYGYTF
- TRBJ1-1 many TRBV29-1 TGCAGCGTTGAACTGACGGCGACCAACACTGAAGCTTTCTTT CSVELTATNTEAFF
TRBD2 TRBJ2-7 few TRBV19 TGTGCCCGAACTAGCGGCCAGGGAGAGGGCGAGCAGTACTTC CARTSGQGEGEQYF
- TRBJ1-4 - TRBV4-1 TGCGCCAGCAGCACCCTTGGGGGGACTAATGAAAAACTGTTTTTT CASSTLGGTNEKLFF
- TRBJ1-5 few TRBV19 TGTGCCAGTACTCCGACAGGTAGCAATCAGCCCCAGCATTTT CASTPTGSNQPQHF
- TRBJ1-5 many TRBV12-3/TRBV12-4 TGTGCCAGCAGTTTAGCGGTCAGCCAAGGGAATCAGCCCCAGCATTTT CASSLAVSQGNQPQHF